This T cell receptor (beta chain) was identified in a study of response to subunit inactivated influenza vaccine. Whole-study results and caveats: After each seasonal influenza vaccination, few new T cells are recruited, the authors suggested.

One entry per CDR3 protein results from TCRdb running MiXCR on the RT-PCR reads. The data show hundreds of thousands of distinct CDR3 sequences, approximately 11% seen once. V shed 5 bases and J shed 8 bases, with 7 bases lying between them. From germline, CDR1 is LNHNV and CDR2 YYDKDF (reference sequence). The CDR3 consists of 11 residues. This clonotype was seen repeatedly, ten times or more. Its antigen is as yet unknown. V usage is TRBV15 and J usage is TRBJ2-1; possibly TRBD1 for D (6 bases). This receptor was obtained from a man in his forties or fifties who received an inactivated influenza vaccine. The source was PBMCs from blood, collected about 40 days after vaccination. The CDR3 DNA reads as TGTGCCACCAGCGAGGGGGATGAGCAGTTCTTC. It translates to CATSEGDEQFF.